Listed below are T cell receptor beta chains from one sample, sequenced in a study of blood T cells in healthy people across ages. TCRdb re-analysed the 5' RACE reads in MiXCR, keeping a single row per CDR3 protein. The sample has hundreds of thousands of distinct CDR3 sequences, 45% to 60% seen once. Sequencing was done on a sample of blood. The receptors were gathered from a man aged 55 to 70 in good health. Each CDR3 is given with its conserved first and last residue.

TRBV20-1,CSAWPWRGNEQFF
TRBV24-1,CATSDGMNTEAFF
TRBV20-1,CSASTSAASTDTQYF
TRBV5-1,CASSPEGRPINPSNTEAFF
TRBV7-3,CASSPQGWGDGYTF
TRBV3-1,CASSPQGNNEQFF
TRBV5-5,CASSLGDVGYDYTF
TRBV29-1,CSVRKGGSYEQYF
TRBV6-2/TRBV6-3,CASGGSSYDEQYF
TRBV5-1,CASSSQGQAREQYF
TRBV20-1,CSASETSSYEQYF
TRBV24-1,CATSGGGSKNIQYF
TRBV20-1,CSARQGAHQPQHF
TRBV4-1,CASSQRTSGDTDTQYF
TRBV10-3,CAISESPGGGEKLFF
TRBV25-1,CASSVPSGGYEQYF
TRBV12-3/TRBV12-4,CASSFSGAGQPQHF
TRBV6-5,CASSYLPGGANVLTF
TRBV6-6,CASRPPLPSTDTQYF
TRBV5-1,CATSDRLNTGELFF
TRBV20-1,CSAGTVGEQFF
TRBV5-5,CASSLEGPGNTIYF
TRBV7-8,CASSKTDRGTAGANVLTF